This T cell receptor (beta chain) was obtained from a study of blood T cell repertoires in COVID-19. Study details: The cDNA or gDNA used as material had been derived from T cells, B-cell-depleted T cells, or PBMCs.

V was cut by 3 bases and J by 4 bases, with 12 bases left in between. The CDR3 is made up of 14 amino acids. CDR1 and CDR2 (germline): MNHEY, SMNVEV (reference sequence). Produced via immunoSEQ multiplex PCR; TCRdb's table is partial and in-frame only. The top ten clones hold approximately 1.8% of a sample with approximately 210,000 clones, 88% of them seen once. The rearrangement joins TRBV27 to TRBJ1-1; tentatively, D is TRBD1 (6 bases). The sequence was obtained from a man between 65 and 85 years old with acute or convalescent COVID-19. Sequenced material: peripheral blood. CDR3 sequence: CASSLTGASTEAFF. The CDR3 region has the DNA TGTGCCAGCAGTTTGACAGGAGCTAGCACTGAAGCTTTCTTT.